This T cell receptor beta chain was recorded in a study of cytomegalovirus exposure and HLA in healthy donors. Comment on this clone: Its target is unknown.

The PCR contained 60 Vbeta and 13 Jbeta primers. TCRdb's table, derived via immunoSEQ multiplex PCR, lists solely in-frame clones and lacks some. The sample yields about 120,000 clones, about 73% seen once. The study's findings and limits: Cytomegalovirus status, reportedly, was diagnosed with high specificity and sensitivity by the classifier.

Whereas donors were nominally healthy upon sampling, unrecorded immune exposures were probable. This CDR3 is built from 14 residues. Germline CDR1 reads SGHRS; CDR2 reads YFSETQ. After removal of 4 bases from V and 5 bases from J, the junction contained 7 bases not matched to a gene. Sequencing was done on a sample of PBMCs. This TCR came from a woman aged 40 to 55 in good health and CMV-seropositive. This chain connects TRBV5-1 to TRBJ2-5; 8 bases are shared with TRBD2. The CDR3 coding sequence is TGCGCCAGCAGCCCCCGGGGGGGCGCGGAGACCCAGTACTTC. The encoded protein is CASSPRGGAETQYF.